This record concerns one TCR beta chain sequence. This specimen belongs to a study of shared clonotypes between healthy human individuals. CDR1 is MGHRA and CDR2 is YSYEKL in the germline V gene. The CDR3 spans 16 residues. J was trimmed by 6 bases and V by 4 bases; bases with no gene match: 13. Method: immunoSEQ multiplex PCR; TCRdb's copy keeps in-frame clones and lacks some. Among millions of clones, over 85% were seen once, and the ten largest hold about 0.41%. Every contributor of samples was a Caucasian grown-up residing in Nashville, Tennessee. The sample comprised naive CD4+ T cells from PBMCs. Subset given: CD45RA+ positively selected. This chain connects TRBV4-1 to TRBJ2-7; 9 nucleotides align to TRBD2. This receptor was obtained from a man in his late teens or twenties in good health. Some clones in this sample may be carry-over from other donors' samples. In DNA form, the CDR3 reads TGCGCCAGCAGCCGCCAGGCGGCGGGAGGGCCGGTCGAGCAGTACTTC. It yields the protein CASSRQAAGGPVEQYF.